This T cell receptor (beta chain) is from a study of Ad26.COV2.S vaccination and SARS-CoV-2 variants (dated by TCRdb to the early 2020s). Describing the broader study: Donors in the vaccine arm were drawn from COV1001, a multicentre, randomized, double-blind, placebo-controlled phase I-IIa trial testing Ad26.COV2.S in healthy adults. Investigators remained blinded to trial group allocation during experiments and outcome assessment. Ad26.COV2.S was given intramuscularly at 5x10^10 or 1x10^11 viral particles, as a single shot or as two shots 56 days apart. Trial participants were randomized into five groups of five, in which low-dose or high-dose Ad26.COV2.S was given once or twice, or placebo was given on both occasions. TCRbeta repertoire sequencing was used to assess the specificity and breadth of SARS-CoV-2-reactive T cell receptors after Ad26.COV2.S vaccination. A total of roughly 32 samples were included in the TCR-sequenced set, comprising around 19 Ad26.COV2.S vaccine recipients, 5 placebo recipients and 8 SARS-CoV-2 convalescent individuals.

The immunoSEQ Assay was used to sequence TCRbeta CDR3 regions. After extraction, genomic DNA underwent amplification by bias-controlled multiplex PCR, followed by high-throughput sequencing. Per the original workflow: To quantify the absolute abundance of each unique TCRbeta CDR3 region, sequences were collapsed and filtered. T cell fraction was estimated by normalizing TCRbeta template counts to usable DNA, with usable DNA measured through amplification of reference genes found in all nucleated cells. Repertoire TCRs were annotated as SARS-CoV-2-specific when V gene, CDR3 amino acid sequence and J gene were exactly matched to a known reactive TCR set. MIRA supplied the reference SARS-CoV-2 TCR set, which was filtered for enrichment in COVID-19-positive ImmuneCODE repertoires so that public or cross-reactive TCRs were removed. Drawing on the MIRA antigens, annotated TCRs were analysed further at the level of specific ORF or position within ORF. Depth was the summed frequency of annotated unique rearrangements, while breadth was defined as annotated unique rearrangements over total unique productive rearrangements. TCR breadth was compared between groups using two-sided Wilcoxon rank-sum tests. TCRdb re-hosts the immuneACCESS table, in-frame sequences only. Its copies lack some clones; in the studies checked, an unresolved V gene accounts for under half of them, and the cause for the rest is not known. The D gene and trimming were derived from the DNA, and the V and J assignments and clone size from that table. The sample profile shows under 600,000 clones; 89% of them were found once. The ten biggest clones cover 1.5% to 2% of the sample.

Overall results and qualifications from the work: The study was not powered to compare responses between vaccine doses or regimens. Compared with placebo recipients, Ad26.COV2.S recipients showed higher spike-specific TCR breadth (P = 0.0014). The authors noted that the TCR breadth and depth analyses may have underestimated total T cell responses. Vaccine and placebo recipients had similar non-spike TCR breadth, a finding consistent with the vaccine containing only spike. Substantial breadth of spike-specific CD8+ and CD4+ T cell responses was reported after vaccination.

V is pared back by 6 bases and J by 0 bases, with 9 bases lying between the germline termini. Counted from cysteine to phenylalanine, this CDR3 has 12 amino acids. CDR3 DNA is the only sequence kept; it has 36 bases, read in frame from the first base. According to the germline V gene, CDR1 reads SQVTM and CDR2 reads ANQGSEA. Worth noting for this clone: Its antigen is still unknown. The sample holds no much larger clone one base away, and base qualities are not on file. Other nucleotide sequences in the sample specify the same CDR3.

The treatment or condition label for this specimen denotes: over 15 received Ad26.COV2.S at low or high dose, single or two shots; 5 received placebo; per-sample allocation not given. For vaccine and placebo recipients, repertoires were sequenced using samples collected on day 63 after the first injection. Between 29 July and 7 August 2020, Cohort 1b enrolled some 25 adults aged 18-55 years at one site in Boston, USA. As a vaccine, Ad26.COV2.S was a replication-incompetent adenovirus type 26 vector that expressed a prefusion-stabilized SARS-CoV-2 spike protein derived from the original Wuhan strain.

The TCR was taken from a person aged 18-60 years who received the Ad26.COV2.S COVID-19 vaccine or a placebo. The sample here was peripheral blood, taken in a trial of Ad26.COV2.S vaccine versus placebo. The receptor chain draws on TRBV29-1 and TRBJ2-7, with TRBD2 as a weak D call on 6 bases. The nucleotides read TGCAGCGTACTAGCAAGCTCCTACGAGCAGTACTTC. This gives the protein CSVLASSYEQYF.